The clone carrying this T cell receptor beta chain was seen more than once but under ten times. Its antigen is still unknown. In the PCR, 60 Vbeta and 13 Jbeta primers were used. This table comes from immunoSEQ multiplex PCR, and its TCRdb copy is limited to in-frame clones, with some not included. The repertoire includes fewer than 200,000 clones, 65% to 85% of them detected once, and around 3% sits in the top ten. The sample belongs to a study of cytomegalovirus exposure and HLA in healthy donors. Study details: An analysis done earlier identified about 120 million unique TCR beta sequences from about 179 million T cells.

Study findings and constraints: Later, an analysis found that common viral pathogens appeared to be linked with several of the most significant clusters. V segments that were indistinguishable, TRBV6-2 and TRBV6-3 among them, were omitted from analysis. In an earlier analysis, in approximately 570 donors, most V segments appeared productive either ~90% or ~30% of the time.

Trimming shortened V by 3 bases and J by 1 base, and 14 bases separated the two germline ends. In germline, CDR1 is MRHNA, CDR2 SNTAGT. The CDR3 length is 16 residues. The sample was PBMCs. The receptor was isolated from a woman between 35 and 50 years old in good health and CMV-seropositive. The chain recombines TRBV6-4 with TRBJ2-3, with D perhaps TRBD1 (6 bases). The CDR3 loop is CASSETEEGGTDTQYF. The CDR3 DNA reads TGTGCCAGCAGTGAGACTGAAGAGGGGGGCACAGATACGCAGTATTTT.